This passage covers 26 T cell receptor beta chains from one sample sequenced in a study of T-cell reconstitution after alpha-beta-depleted transplantation in children. As it was prepared, the TCRbeta library received unique molecular identifiers. TCRdb reanalysed the PCR reads using MiXCR and keeps one entry per CDR3 protein. The sample holds some 200,000 distinct CDR3 sequences, approximately 8.4% seen once. The source was PBMCs, mostly from graft donor cells, collected 360 days after TCRalphabeta/CD19-depleted stem cell transplant. Receptors originate from a male patient aged 2 to 10 who had a stem cell transplant for acute myeloid leukemia, so the T cells may come from the graft donor.

In its sample, this clonotype was seen many times. V is TRBV5-1 and J is TRBJ2-2; D could derive from TRBD1 or TRBD2 (5 bases each). The CDR3 is 15 amino acids. Trimming cost V 5 bases and J 0 bases, with 11 bases left between them. CDR1 is SGHRS, CDR2 YFSETQ, per germline. The CDR3 nucleotides read TGCGCCAGCAGAGCCGGGACCGCGAACACCGGGGAGCTGTTTTTT. Translated: CASRAGTANTGELFF.

This clonotype was counted at least ten times. The chain combines TRBV29-1 with TRBJ2-7; D unclear. From germline, CDR1 is SQVTM and CDR2 ANQGSEA. The V end lost 2 bases, the J end lost 1 base, and 24 bases lay between the germline ends. The CDR3 is made up of 18 amino acids. CDR3 protein: CSVERGDPGRSGSYEQYF. The DNA for the CDR3 is TGCAGCGTTGAACGCGGCGATCCCGGCAGGTCCGGATCCTACGAGCAGTACTTC.

V is TRBV28 and J is TRBJ2-7; the D is unclear. Trimming removed 4 bases from V and 2 bases from J, with 9 bases in between. The CDR3 covers 13 residues. Germline assignment: CDR1 MDHEN and CDR2 SYDVKM. This CDR3 reads CASSYVGAYEQYF. The CDR3, as DNA: TGTGCCAGCAGTTACGTAGGAGCCTACGAGCAGTACTTC.

This chain links TRBV5-1 with TRBJ1-2; TRBD1 matches 8 bases. Losses at the gene ends were 4 bases for V and 5 bases for J; bases not matched to a gene: 7. The CDR3 covers 14 residues. CDR1 SGHRS and CDR2 YFSETQ come from the germline V gene. CDR3 DNA: TGCGCCAGCAGCATCAGACAGGGGCGGTATGGCTACACCTTC. This translates into CASSIRQGRYGYTF.

This chain uses TRBV12-3 or TRBV12-4 with TRBJ1-6, with D possibly matching TRBD1 (5 bases). The CDR3 extends over 15 amino acids. Deletions cut 9 bases from V and 8 bases from J, with 20 bases between. The CDR3 DNA follows: TGTGCCAGTGCTGGGTCCGGGACGGTTCATTCACCCCTCCACTTT. Translation gives CASAGSGTVHSPLHF.

Concerning this clonotype itself: At one end, the junction sequence differs from germline, possibly due to a read error. The V call is TRBV7-7, the J call TRBJ2-1; D gene unclear. This CDR3 has 15 amino acids. Germline lookup yields CDR1 SSHAT and CDR2 FNYEAQ (reference sequence). In DNA form, the CDR3 reads TGTGCTAGCAGCTTAAACGGTTTAGAATCAAGTGAGCAGTTCTTC. It encodes CASSLNGLESSEQFF.

This clonotype was observed many times. The V call is TRBV21-1, the J call TRBJ2-1; whether TRBD2, the table's D call, matches the DNA was not checked. TRBV21-1 is a documented pseudogene. The CDR3 runs 13 residues. The CDR3 is CARRGGLPNEQFF. DNA of the CDR3: TGTGCCAGGCGCGGGGGGTTACCCAATGAGCAGTTCTTC.

The V gene is TRBV6-5, the J gene TRBJ2-1, with a weak D call TRBD1 (6 bases). Trimming cost V 2 bases and J 0 bases, with 14 bases left between them. The CDR3 is 17 amino acids. Germline-derived CDR1 and CDR2 are MNHEY and SVGAGI. This chain's CDR3 is CASSYRGQHSSYNEQFF. The CDR3, as DNA: TGTGCCAGCAGTTACAGGGGACAACACAGCTCCTACAATGAGCAGTTCTTC.

Comments on this clonotype: This sequence may be a read error, since a much larger clone differs from it by one base. This chain joins TRBV12-3 or TRBV12-4 and TRBJ1-2, with D uncertain. The V end was cut by 7 bases, the J end by 5 bases, with 14 bases between. This CDR3 contains 13 residues. CDR3 in amino acids: CASTTLPGYGYTF. CDR3 DNA sequence: TGTGCCAGCACCACTCTACCTGGATATGGCTACACCTTC.

This clonotype was seen a handful of times. The rearrangement uses TRBV2 and TRBJ2-2; 12 bases align to TRBD1. Germline V CDR1 and CDR2: SNHLY, FYNNEI. Losses at the gene ends were 6 bases for V and 7 bases for J; bases not matched to a gene: 6. The CDR3 has 15 residues. The CDR3 reads CASSSGQGAVGELFF. The CDR3 DNA reads as TGTGCCAGCAGCTCGGGACAGGGGGCTGTCGGGGAGCTGTTTTTT. The whole variable domain, remainder taken from reference TRBV2 and TRBJ2-2, is EPEVTQTPSHQVTQMGQEVILRCVPISNHLYFYWYRQILGQKVEFLVSFYNNEISEKSEIFDDQFSVERPDGSNFTLKIRSTKLEDSAMYFCASSSGQGAVGELFFGEGSRLTVL.

This clonotype was seen ten or more times. This sequence joins TRBV20-1 and TRBJ2-5; D gene unclear. This CDR3 is built from 10 residues. The ends were cut back, 7 bases at V and 5 bases at J, with 8 bases in the middle. CDR1 and CDR2 (germline): DFQATT, SNEGSKA (reference sequence). CDR3 protein: CSGLRETQYF. CDR3 in DNA: TGCAGTGGCCTCCGTGAGACCCAGTACTTC.

The chain carries TRBV24-1 and TRBJ2-2; D not resolved. Germline CDR1 and CDR2: KGHDR and SFDVKD. The V and J ends lost 2 bases and 4 bases respectively, with 10 bases between them. The CDR3 is made up of 15 amino acids. DNA of the CDR3: TGTGCCACCAGTGATTCCCGACGTGGCACCGGGGAGCTGTTTTTT. Amino acids: CATSDSRRGTGELFF.

This clonotype showed up many times. The chain recombines TRBV4-1 with TRBJ1-5; weak D call: TRBD1 (5 bases). Trimming took off 1 base at V and 5 bases at J, with 12 bases between the two ends. This CDR3 region has 15 residues. CDR1 MGHRA and CDR2 YSYEKL come from the germline V gene. CDR3 nucleotide sequence: TGCGCCAGCAGCCAAGTATGGACGGGGCATCAGCCCCAGCATTTT. This sequence encodes CASSQVWTGHQPQHF.

There are many counts of this clonotype. The rearrangement links TRBV2 to TRBJ2-2; 7 nucleotides line up with TRBD1. Per the germline V gene, CDR1 is SNHLY and CDR2 is FYNNEI. V dropped 5 bases and J dropped 0; count of bases not matched to a gene: 3. The CDR3 has 15 amino acids. The CDR3 DNA reads TGTGCCAGCAGTCGGACAGGACCGAACACCGGGGAGCTGTTTTTT. Translation: CASSRTGPNTGELFF.

This clonotype has a handful of counts. The chain carries TRBV24-1 and TRBJ2-1; TRBD2 matches at 10 bases. The J segment lost 0 bases and the V segment lost 4 bases, leaving 5 bases of the junction unmatched. Germline CDR1 is KGHDR and CDR2 is SFDVKD. This CDR3 comprises 17 residues. CDR3: CATSDSGGGTSYNEQFF. CDR3 sequence (DNA): TGTGCCACCAGTGACAGCGGGGGGGGGACCTCCTACAATGAGCAGTTCTTC.

This clonotype has more than one count but fewer than ten. The chain links TRBV10-3 to TRBJ2-7; 8 nucleotides agree with TRBD1. Germline V gene data show CDR1 as ENHRY and CDR2 as SYGVKD. Unmatched junction bases numbered 11, after V lost 6 bases and J lost 1 base. CDR3 length: 16 amino acids. The CDR3 DNA is TGTGCCATCAGCCCCGGACAGGGACCCAGGTCCTACGAGCAGTACGTC. This codes for CAISPGQGPRSYEQYV.

This clonotype was recorded a few times. An end of the junction does not agree with germline; a read error may underlie this. The chain combines TRBV6-1 with TRBJ2-7; 11 nucleotides match TRBD1. The CDR3 has 16 residues. Germline V gene sequence: CDR1 MNHNS, CDR2 SASEGT. The CDR3 DNA is TGTGCCAACAGTCGACTACCCGGGACAGGGGGGAACGAGCAGTACTTC. This translates into CANSRLPGTGGNEQYF.

A few counts support this clonotype. The chain recombines TRBV20-1 with TRBJ2-1; TRBD2 might be the D (7 bases). V shed 3 bases and J shed 3 bases, with 12 bases lying between them. Germline assignment: CDR1 DFQATT and CDR2 SNEGSKA (reference sequence). CDR3 length equals 14 residues. The DNA for the CDR3 is TGCAGTGCTAGGAAGCGGGACAACTACAATGAGCAGTTCTTC. As protein: CSARKRDNYNEQFF.

This clonotype was counted ten times or more. The chain uses TRBV27 and TRBJ1-5; no clear D gene. CDR1 and CDR2 from the germline V gene are MNHEY and SMNVEV (reference sequence). This CDR3 comprises 12 residues. Trimming removed 5 bases at V and 4 bases at J, with 6 bases between. This chain's CDR3 is CASSIGNQPQHF. DNA of the CDR3: TGTGCCAGCAGTATAGGGAATCAGCCCCAGCATTTT.

This clonotype was picked up many times. The chain joins TRBV4-1 to TRBJ2-7; D gene ambiguous. The CDR3 is 13 amino acids. V gave up 0 bases and J gave up 8 bases, with 11 bases separating them. Per germline, CDR1 MGHRA and CDR2 YSYEKL. This CDR3 is CASSQDSWSKQYV. The CDR3 bases are TGCGCCAGCAGCCAAGATTCGTGGTCTAAGCAGTACGTC.

This clonotype was detected only a few times. V and J are TRBV5-5 and TRBJ2-3, with 7 bases matching TRBD2. CDR1 is SGHKS, CDR2 YYEKEE, per germline (reference sequence). The junction had 6 bases not matched to a gene; V was cut back by 3 bases and J by 2 bases. This CDR3 is 15 amino acids long. This CDR3 reads CASSYRDYNTDTQYF. In nucleotides, the CDR3 is TGTGCCAGCAGCTACCGGGACTACAACACAGATACGCAGTATTTT.

This chain connects TRBV18 to TRBJ2-7, with 9 nucleotides matching TRBD2. In germline, CDR1 is KGHSH, CDR2 LQKENI. V was clipped by 2 bases and J by 2 bases; unmatched bases: 7. The CDR3 is 16 residues long. In DNA form, the CDR3 reads TGTGCCAGCTCACCAGGGCGAGCGGGAGGCCCCTACGAGCAGTACTTC. This gives the protein CASSPGRAGGPYEQYF.

The chain combines TRBV7-3 with TRBJ2-6; 8 bases map to TRBD2. CDR1 and CDR2 (germline): SGHTA, FQGTGA. Trimming at V came to 2 bases and at J to 2 bases, leaving 5 bases not matched to a gene. There are 17 residues in the CDR3. Here the CDR3 reads CASSLRGGSTGANVLTF. The CDR3 DNA is TGTGCCAGCAGCTTACGGGGGGGGAGCACTGGGGCCAACGTCCTGACTTTC.

This sequence joins TRBV20-1 and TRBJ2-3, with TRBD2 matching 10 bases. The CDR3 totals 14 residues. Losses at the gene ends were 6 bases for V and 4 bases for J; bases not matched to a gene: 7. Germline V gene sequence: CDR1 DFQATT, CDR2 SNEGSKA (reference sequence). The CDR3 coding sequence is TGCAGTGCGGGGAGCGGGAGGGTCGCAGATACGCAGTATTTT. Translating it yields CSAGSGRVADTQYF.

V usage is TRBV5-1 and J usage is TRBJ2-5; weak D call: TRBD2 (6 bases). The germline V and J ends were trimmed by 3 bases and 5 bases, with 20 bases remaining between them. This CDR3 region has 16 residues. Germline lookup yields CDR1 SGHRS and CDR2 YFSETQ. CDR3 nucleotides: TGCGCCAGCAGCTCGGCGCTGGGTGCGGGATCTGAGACCCAGTACTTC. Protein sequence: CASSSALGAGSETQYF.

This clonotype came up a few times. The rearrangement joins TRBV20-1 to TRBJ2-4; tentatively, D is TRBD1 (5 bases). There are 15 residues in the CDR3. Germline V gene data show CDR1 as DFQATT and CDR2 as SNEGSKA (reference sequence). V was cut by 1 base and J by 9 bases, with 19 bases left in between. The CDR3 sequence: CSARVGGQHNGIQYF. In DNA, the CDR3 is TGCAGTGCTAGAGTGGGCGGACAACATAACGGCATTCAGTACTTC.